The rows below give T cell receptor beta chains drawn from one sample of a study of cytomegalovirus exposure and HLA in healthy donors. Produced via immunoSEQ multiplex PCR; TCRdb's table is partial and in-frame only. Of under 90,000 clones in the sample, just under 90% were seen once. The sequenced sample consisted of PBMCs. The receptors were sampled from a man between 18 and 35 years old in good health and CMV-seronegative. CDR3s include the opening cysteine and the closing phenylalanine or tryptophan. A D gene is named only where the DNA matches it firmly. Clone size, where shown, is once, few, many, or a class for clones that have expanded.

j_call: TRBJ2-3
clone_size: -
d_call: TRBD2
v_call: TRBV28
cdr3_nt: TGTGCCAGCAGATCCCCACCTCCTCGCGGGAGGTGGGGGCCAGATACGCAGTATTTT
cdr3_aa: CASRSPPPRGRWGPDTQYF

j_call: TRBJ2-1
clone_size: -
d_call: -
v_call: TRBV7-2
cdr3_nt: TGTGCCAGCAGCTTATCAGGGATCAGCTACAATGAGCAGTTCTTC
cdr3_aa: CASSLSGISYNEQFF

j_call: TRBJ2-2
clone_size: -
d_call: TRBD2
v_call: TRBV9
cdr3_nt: TGTGCCAGCAGTTTCGAACTAGCGGGAGAGCCGTTGTGGGAGCTGTTTTTT
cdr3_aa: CASSFELAGEPLWELFF

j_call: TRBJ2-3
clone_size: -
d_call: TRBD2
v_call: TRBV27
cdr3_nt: TGTGCCAGCACCTTAACCGGGCGCGGGAGGACAGATACGCAGTATTTT
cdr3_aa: CASTLTGRGRTDTQYF

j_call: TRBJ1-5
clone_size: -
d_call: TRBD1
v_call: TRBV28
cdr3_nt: TGTGCCAGCAGTCGACAGGGGAGGGCAGATCAGCCCCAGCATTTT
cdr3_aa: CASSRQGRADQPQHF

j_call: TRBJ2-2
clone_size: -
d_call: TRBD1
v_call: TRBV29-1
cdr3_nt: TGCAGCGTTACGCAGGGGGTTGCCGGGGAGCTGTTTTTT
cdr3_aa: CSVTQGVAGELFF

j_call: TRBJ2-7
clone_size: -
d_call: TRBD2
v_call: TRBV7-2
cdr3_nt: TGTGCCAGCAGCACGAGAGGGACGGGACTAGGGGTCGAGCAGTACTTC
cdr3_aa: CASSTRGTGLGVEQYF

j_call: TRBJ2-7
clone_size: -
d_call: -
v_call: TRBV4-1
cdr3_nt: TGCGCCGGCAGCCAAGCAGGGGTTGGAGAGCAGTACTTC
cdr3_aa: CAGSQAGVGEQYF

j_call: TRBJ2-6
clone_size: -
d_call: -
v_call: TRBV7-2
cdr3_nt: TGTGCCAGCAGCCCGATGAGTTTCTCTGGGGCCAACGTCCTGACTTTC
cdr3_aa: CASSPMSFSGANVLTF

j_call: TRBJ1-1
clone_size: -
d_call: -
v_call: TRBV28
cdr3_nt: TGTGCCAGCAGTCGGGGGGGCCGAGGGACTGAAGCTTTCTTT
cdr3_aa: CASSRGGRGTEAFF

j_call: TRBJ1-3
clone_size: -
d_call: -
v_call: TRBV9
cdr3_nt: TGTGCCAGCAGCGCTACAGGGTCAAGTGGAAACACCATATATTTT
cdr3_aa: CASSATGSSGNTIYF

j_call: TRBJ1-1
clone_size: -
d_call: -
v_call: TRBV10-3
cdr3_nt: TGTGCCATCAGTGCAACAGCTTTGAACACTGAAGCTTTCTTT
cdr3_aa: CAISATALNTEAFF

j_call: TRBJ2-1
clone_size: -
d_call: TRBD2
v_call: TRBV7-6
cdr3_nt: TGTGCCAGCAGCTTAGCGCCGGCGGGTGTGAGTAGCGGGAGACTTTTCGGTGGTGAGCAGTTCTTC
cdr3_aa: CASSLAPAGVSSGRLFGGEQFF

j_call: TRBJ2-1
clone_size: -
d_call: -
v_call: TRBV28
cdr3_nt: TGTGCCAGCAGTTTGAATCGGGGGAAACTCTACAATGAGCAGTTCTTC
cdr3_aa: CASSLNRGKLYNEQFF

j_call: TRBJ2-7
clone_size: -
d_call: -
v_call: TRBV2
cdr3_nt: TGTGCCAGCAGTGTCCACTACGAGCAGTACTTC
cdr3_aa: CASSVHYEQYF

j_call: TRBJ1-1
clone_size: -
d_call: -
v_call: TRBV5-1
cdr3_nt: TGCGCCAGCAGCGCGGGGTTTGGGGGGAACCGAATGAACACTGAAGCTTTCTTT
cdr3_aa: CASSAGFGGNRMNTEAFF

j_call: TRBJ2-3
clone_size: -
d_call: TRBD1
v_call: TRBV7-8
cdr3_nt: TGTGCCAGCGACCCCGGGACAGGGGTCACAGATACGCAGTATTTT
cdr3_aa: CASDPGTGVTDTQYF

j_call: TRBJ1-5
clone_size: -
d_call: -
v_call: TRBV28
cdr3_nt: TGTGCCAGCGCGGAGAGAGGGCAAAGATACGGTCAGCCCCAGCATTTT
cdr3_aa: CASAERGQRYGQPQHF

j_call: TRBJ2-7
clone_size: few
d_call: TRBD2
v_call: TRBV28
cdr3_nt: TGTGCCAGCAGTCTAGCGGCCTACGAGCAGTACTTC
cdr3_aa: CASSLAAYEQYF

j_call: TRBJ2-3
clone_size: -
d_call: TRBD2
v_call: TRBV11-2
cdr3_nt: TGTGCCAGCAGACCACGGGAGCGGGGGTTTGTCACAGATACGCAGTATTTT
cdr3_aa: CASRPRERGFVTDTQYF

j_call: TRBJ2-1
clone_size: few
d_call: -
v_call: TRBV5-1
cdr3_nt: TGCGCCAGCAGCTTGTTGGGTCGCCAAAGCCGAGGCTCCTACAATGAGCAGTTCTTC
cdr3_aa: CASSLLGRQSRGSYNEQFF

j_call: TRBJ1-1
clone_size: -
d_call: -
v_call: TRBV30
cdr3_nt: TGTGCCCGCGACAGACTAGCTGAAGCTTTCTTT
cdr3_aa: CARDRLAEAFF

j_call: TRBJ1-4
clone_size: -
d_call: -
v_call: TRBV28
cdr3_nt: TGTGCCAGCAACCAAGGGGGTGAAAAACTGTTTTTT
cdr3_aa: CASNQGGEKLFF

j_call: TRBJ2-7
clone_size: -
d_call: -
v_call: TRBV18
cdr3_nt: TGTGCCAGCTCACCTGTGGGGGGACGCTCGTCAGAGCAGTACTTC
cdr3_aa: CASSPVGGRSSEQYF

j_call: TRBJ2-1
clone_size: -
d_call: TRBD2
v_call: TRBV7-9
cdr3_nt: TGTGCCAGCAGCCTCAAGGCGGGGCTAGCGGGAGGGGGTAGGAATGAGCAGTTCTTC
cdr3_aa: CASSLKAGLAGGGRNEQFF

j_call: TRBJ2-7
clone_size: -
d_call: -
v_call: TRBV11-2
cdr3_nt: TGTGCCAGCAGCCAAGTGAGGGGGACGGTGAACTCCTACGAGCAGTACTTC
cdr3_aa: CASSQVRGTVNSYEQYF

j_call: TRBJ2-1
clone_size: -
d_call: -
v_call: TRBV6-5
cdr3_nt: TGTGCCAGCAGTTACTCGAGCGAGGTCCTGTTCTTC
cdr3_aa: CASSYSSEVLFF

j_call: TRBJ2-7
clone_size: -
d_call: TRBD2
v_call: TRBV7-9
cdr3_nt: TGTGCCAGCAGTCTAGCGGGAGACCGGGCGGAGCAGTACTTC
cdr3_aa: CASSLAGDRAEQYF

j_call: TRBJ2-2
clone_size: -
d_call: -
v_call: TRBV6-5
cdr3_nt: TGTGCCAGCAGTTACTCGCGGCGGTCGAACACCGGGGAGCTGTTTTTT
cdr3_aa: CASSYSRRSNTGELFF

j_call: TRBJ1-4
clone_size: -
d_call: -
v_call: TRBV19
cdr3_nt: TGTGCCAGTAGCCCGGGTGGGGGCTACGAAAAACTGTTTTTT
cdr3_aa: CASSPGGGYEKLFF

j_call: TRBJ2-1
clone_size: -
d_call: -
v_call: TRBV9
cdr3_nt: TGTGCCAGCAGCGTAGGCGGCCCAGCCAACAATGAGCAGTTCTTC
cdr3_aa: CASSVGGPANNEQFF

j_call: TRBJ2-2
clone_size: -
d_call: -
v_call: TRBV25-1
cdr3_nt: TGTGCCAGCAAACACGGGACAACCACCGGGGAGCTGTTTTTT
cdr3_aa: CASKHGTTTGELFF

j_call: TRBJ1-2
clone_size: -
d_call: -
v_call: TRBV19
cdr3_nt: TGTGCCAGTAGTAGAAACAGGGTTCGGGGCTACACCTTC
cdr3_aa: CASSRNRVRGYTF

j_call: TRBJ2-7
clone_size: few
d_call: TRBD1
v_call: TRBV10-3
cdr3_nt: TGTGCCATCAGCCGGGACAGGGGGTTTGAGCAGTACTTC
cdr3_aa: CAISRDRGFEQYF

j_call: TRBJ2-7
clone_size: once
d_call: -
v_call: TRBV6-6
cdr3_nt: TGTGCCAGCAGAGCCAATTTGTTGGTCTCCTACGAGCAGTACTTC
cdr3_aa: CASRANLLVSYEQYF

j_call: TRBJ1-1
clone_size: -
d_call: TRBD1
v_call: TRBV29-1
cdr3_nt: TGCAGCGTTGGACCAGGGGGCCGGACTGAAGCTTTCTTT
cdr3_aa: CSVGPGGRTEAFF

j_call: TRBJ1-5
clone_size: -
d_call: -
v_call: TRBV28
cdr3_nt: TGTGCCAGCAGCAAACAGGGAGGGAGTCAGCCCCAGCATTTT
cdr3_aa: CASSKQGGSQPQHF

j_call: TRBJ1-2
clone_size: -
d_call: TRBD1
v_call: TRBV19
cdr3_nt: TGTGCCAGTAGTATATCACAGGGGAACTATGGCTACACCTTC
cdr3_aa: CASSISQGNYGYTF

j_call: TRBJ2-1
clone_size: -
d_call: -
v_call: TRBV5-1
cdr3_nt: TGCGCCAGCAGCTGGCCGCGGGCTCGCGTCCTAGGCCCGGCTGTCCGGGAGAACCACAATGAGCAGTTCTTC
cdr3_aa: CASSWPRARVLGPAVRENHNEQFF

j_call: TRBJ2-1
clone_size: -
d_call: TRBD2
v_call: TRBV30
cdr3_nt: TGTGCCTGGAGTGGCGAGCTAGCGGGAGACAATGAGCAGTTCTTC
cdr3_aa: CAWSGELAGDNEQFF

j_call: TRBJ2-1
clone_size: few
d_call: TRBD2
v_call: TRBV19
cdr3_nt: TGTGCCAGTAGTATAGCGGCACTAGCGGTATACAATGAGCAGTTCTTC
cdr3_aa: CASSIAALAVYNEQFF

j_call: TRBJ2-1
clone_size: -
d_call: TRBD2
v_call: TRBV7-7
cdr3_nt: TGTGCTAGCAGCCTTAACCTGGCGGGAGGAATGAATGAGCAGTTCTTC
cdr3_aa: CASSLNLAGGMNEQFF

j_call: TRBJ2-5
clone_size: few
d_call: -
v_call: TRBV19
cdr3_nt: TGTGCCAGTGCTGCAGGTGGAGGAACCCAGTACTTC
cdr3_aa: CASAAGGGTQYF

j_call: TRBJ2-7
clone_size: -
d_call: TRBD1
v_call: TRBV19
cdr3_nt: TGTGCCACCCGGGACAGTTCCTACGAGCAGTACTTC
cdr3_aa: CATRDSSYEQYF

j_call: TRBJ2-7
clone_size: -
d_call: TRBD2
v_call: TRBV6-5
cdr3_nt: TGTGCCAGCCAATCGCTAGCGGGACAATTCGGCGAGCAGTACTTC
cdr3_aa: CASQSLAGQFGEQYF

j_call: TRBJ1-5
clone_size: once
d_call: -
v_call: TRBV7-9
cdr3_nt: TGTGCCAGCAGCCTCGGGAGCCTGTCGGGACGTAATAGCAATCAGCCCCAGCATTTT
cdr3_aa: CASSLGSLSGRNSNQPQHF

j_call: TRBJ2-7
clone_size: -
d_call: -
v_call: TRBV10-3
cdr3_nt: TGTGCCATCACCCCGGACACAAACTACGAGCAGTACTTC
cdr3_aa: CAITPDTNYEQYF

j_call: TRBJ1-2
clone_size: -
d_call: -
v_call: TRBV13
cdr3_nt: TGTGCCAGCAGCTCCACCCTAGCTCCGGATGGCTACACCTTC
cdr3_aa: CASSSTLAPDGYTF

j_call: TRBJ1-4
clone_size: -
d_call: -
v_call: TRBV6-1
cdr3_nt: TGTGCCAGCAGTGAAGGAGTGATCAGGGATGAAAAACTGTTTTTT
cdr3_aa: CASSEGVIRDEKLFF

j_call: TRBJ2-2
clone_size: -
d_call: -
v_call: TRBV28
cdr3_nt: TGTGCCAGCAGTATAGATAAGGGGGACACTATGAACACCGGGGAGCTGTTTTTT
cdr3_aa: CASSIDKGDTMNTGELFF

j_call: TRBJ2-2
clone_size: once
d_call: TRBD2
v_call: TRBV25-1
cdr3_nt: TGTGCCAGCAATGCGGGCGGGAGGGGGGAGCTGTTTTTT
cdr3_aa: CASNAGGRGELFF

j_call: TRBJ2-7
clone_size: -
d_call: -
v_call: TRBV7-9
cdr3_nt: TGTGCCAGCAGCTTATTTTTGGGCGGGGGCGGCTCCTACGAGCAGTACTTC
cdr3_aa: CASSLFLGGGGSYEQYF

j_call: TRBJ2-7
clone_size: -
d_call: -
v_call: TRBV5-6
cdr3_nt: TGTGCCAGCAGCTTGGCCGGTGGGAGTGAGCAGTACTTC
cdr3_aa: CASSLAGGSEQYF

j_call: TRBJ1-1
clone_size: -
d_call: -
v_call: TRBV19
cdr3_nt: TGTGCCAGTAGTATACCGCGCCCCGGAGGGACTGAAGCTTTCTTT
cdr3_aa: CASSIPRPGGTEAFF

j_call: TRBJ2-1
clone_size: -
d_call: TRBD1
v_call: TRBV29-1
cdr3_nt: TGCAGCGCCCCGGGACAGGGGAGTGAGCAGTTCTTC
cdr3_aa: CSAPGQGSEQFF

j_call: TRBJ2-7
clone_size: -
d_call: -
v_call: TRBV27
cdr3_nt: TGTGCCAGCAGTTTTGGGGGGGGGCCGTCCTACGAGCAGTACTTC
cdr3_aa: CASSFGGGPSYEQYF